This is a list of T cell receptor beta chains from one sample in a study of T cell changes during pregnancy in multiple sclerosis. The data were produced by immunoSEQ multiplex PCR, yet TCRdb's version contains in-frame clones alone and is incomplete. The sample includes approximately 24,000 clones, about nine tenths seen only once; the top ten take just under 9.5%. The sample here was CD8+ T cells from peripheral blood mononuclear cells, taken in the third trimester of pregnancy. The source is a female donor in good health, enrolled as a control in a pregnancy study. CDR3s include the opening cysteine and the closing phenylalanine or tryptophan. A D gene is named only where the DNA matches it firmly.

D	V	J	CDR3
.	TRBV19	TRBJ1-3	CASSNSRSGNTIYF
TRBD1	TRBV10-1	TRBJ1-1	CASREDRAPNTEAFF
TRBD2	TRBV2	TRBJ2-1	CASRMGLAGAAYNEQFF
TRBD2	TRBV7-9	TRBJ2-5	CASSPPLAGVSWETQYF
TRBD2	TRBV7-7	TRBJ2-1	CASSNSRAGGGDEQFF
TRBD2	TRBV6-4	TRBJ2-1	CASSRTGTSGNEQFF
TRBD1	TRBV5-1	TRBJ1-1	CASSSGGGTEAFF
.	TRBV9	TRBJ1-4	CASSLRDTRFELFF
.	TRBV4-1	TRBJ1-2	CASSQAPQADGYTF
.	TRBV6-1	TRBJ2-2	CASSEGDTPNTGELFF
.	TRBV6-5	.	CASSYGGSYEQYF
.	TRBV25-1	TRBJ1-2	CASSPQGTYGYTF
.	TRBV7-2	TRBJ2-7	CASSQGGGRTYEQYF
.	TRBV7-9	TRBJ2-5	CASSEYPEETQYF
.	TRBV6-4	TRBJ2-3	CASSPSGGEADTQYF
TRBD2	TRBV9	TRBJ2-7	CASSDNTGTSGRYEQYF
.	TRBV19	TRBJ1-5	CASSPDRQPQHF
TRBD2	TRBV6-4	TRBJ2-3	CASSEGGGATDTQYF
.	TRBV4-1	TRBJ2-1	CASSQLSRSAYNEQFF
TRBD1	TRBV4-1	TRBJ1-1	CASSPGQGEAFF
.	TRBV29-1	TRBJ2-5	CSVVVIGETQYF
TRBD2	TRBV5-4	TRBJ2-3	CASGSTSGGEPIYGTQYF
.	TRBV6-5	TRBJ2-1	CASSYSWQGHYNEQFF
TRBD1	TRBV7-9	TRBJ1-1	CASSGKGQGINTEAFF
TRBD1	TRBV12-5	TRBJ1-2	CASGLQGASGYTF
TRBD2	TRBV19	TRBJ2-1	CASTSLAGINEQFF
.	TRBV19	TRBJ2-1	CASSIEGVREQFF
.	TRBV5-4	TRBJ2-1	CASSSAAGTQGNEQFF
TRBD2	TRBV6-1	TRBJ2-1	CASSEEVSGSTEQFF
.	TRBV27	TRBJ1-1	CASSARTGVNTEAFF
TRBD1	TRBV2	TRBJ2-7	CASTGPGTGDGEQYF
TRBD1	TRBV5-4	TRBJ1-1	CASSVGQGGLNTEAFF
.	TRBV4-2	TRBJ2-7	CASSQLATSSYEQYF
.	TRBV6-6	TRBJ2-7	CASEEGYEQYF
.	TRBV2	TRBJ2-7	CASSELPAAPYEQYF
.	TRBV29-1	TRBJ2-1	CSVVEGSYNEQFF
.	TRBV2	TRBJ1-2	CASSEVRDFNYGYTF
TRBD2	TRBV4-1	TRBJ2-1	CASSLWPSGGSYNEQFF
.	TRBV27	TRBJ2-7	CASSFGFIYEQYF
.	TRBV4-1	TRBJ1-2	CASSQEARPNYGYTF
.	TRBV11-1	TRBJ2-1	CASSLQRFNNEQFF